The following is a TCR beta chain sequence with its context. The antigen is not known. Produced via immunoSEQ multiplex PCR; TCRdb's table is partial and in-frame only. The sample yields approximately 3,800 clones, around 42% seen once. These data come from a study of STAT3 mutations in large granular lymphocyte leukemia. Across the study: More than half of T-LGLL patients received immunosuppressive therapy. Regarding the study as a whole: In T-cell large granular lymphocyte leukemia, about half of patients showed multiple immunodominant subclonotypes. Treatment regimens differed across patients between samplings.

Between the trimmed V and J ends, which lost 1 base and 6 bases, there was a span of 7 bases. Looked up from germline, CDR1 is SGHKS and CDR2 is YYEKEE (reference sequence). CDR3 length: 13 residues. This TCR came from a man aged 60 to 75 with T-cell large granular lymphocyte leukemia. Some clones in this sample may be carry-over from other donors' samples. J is TRBJ2-2 and V is TRBV5-5; no clear D gene. Sequencing used peripheral blood mononuclear cells. CDR3 sequence (DNA): TGTGCCAGCAGCTTGAGAGTTGCCGGGGAGCTGTTTTTT. As protein: CASSLRVAGELFF. Complete variable domain (other parts from reference TRBV5-5 and TRBJ2-2): DAGVTQSPTHLIKTRGQQVTLRCSPISGHKSVSWYQQVLGQGPQFIFQYYEKEERGRGNFPDRFSARQFPNYSSELNVNALLLGDSALYLCASSLRVAGELFFGEGSRLTVL.